This record concerns one T cell receptor beta chain sequence. This clonotype has ten or more counts. The antigen this receptor binds is unknown. Qualities for individual bases were not recorded, and no much larger clone is one base off. These data come from a study of regulatory T cells in long-lasting Graves disease (dated by TCRdb to the early 2020s). About the full investigation: To count as having persistent Graves' disease, a patient had to have received antithyroid drug treatment for over 5 years with TSH receptor autoantibodies remaining persistently positive. Persistent Graves' disease patients in the clinical cohort had taken antithyroid drugs for approximately ten years on average. A total of some 35 samples underwent TCR sequencing, from about 13 patients with persistent Graves' disease and about 20 patients with newly diagnosed Graves' disease. This study used TCR sequencing and RNA sequencing of peripheral blood to compare persistent Graves' disease patients against newly diagnosed Graves' disease patients. The study was conducted in China and was registered as a clinical trial. Broad study findings and their caveats: Sequencing and analysis were limited to the TCR beta chain. More public clonotypes were shared among persistent patients (around 3,000) than among newly diagnosed patients (more than 950). Persistent Graves' disease patients showed lower TCR Shannon entropy and fewer highly expanded clones than newly diagnosed patients, suggesting clonal expansion. Only peripheral blood was studied, because thyroid tissue, the primary lesion, was inaccessible. The authors acknowledged the small sample size as a limitation that may reduce accuracy. Persistent disease showed preferential use of TRBV28, TRBJ1-2 and TRBJ2-5, whereas newly diagnosed disease favored TRBV20-1 and TRBJ2-1.

Library prep was done by multiplex PCR. The run used an Illumina HiSeq 4000. TCR beta libraries were built with iRepertoire HTBI primers and Arm-PCR amplification of CDR3 regions. Gel purification was performed on PCR products prior to sequencing. Per the source publication's procedure: Across samples, some 62 TRBV and 13 to 15 TRBJ segments were identified and used for gene usage analysis of CDR3 amino acid clonotypes. COPE and FqMerger were used to merge filtered high-quality paired reads into contigs. BLAST was used to align contigs to IMGT TRBV, TRBD and TRBJ reference genes, and CDR3 was defined according to IMGT. Any clonotype with a frequency above 0.1% was counted as a highly expanded clone. Shannon entropy was used to measure repertoire diversity, and the Gini coefficient was used to measure V-J evenness. A clonotype found in more than one individual was treated as public. TCRdb trimmed public reads at Q25 via fastp, called clones via MiXCR and kept in-frame beta chains. Every distinct CDR3 protein forms one entry, paired with its most common genes and DNA. These V and J calls originate from TCRdb's pipeline instead of the authors' own analysis. The sample records fewer than 600,000 distinct CDR3 sequences, around a fifth of which are singletons. The ten top clones hold less than 15% of the sample.

Sample time point, as interpreted from the label and publication: persistent/refractory GD, antithyroid drugs over 5 years with positive TRAb. For both TCR sequencing and RNA sequencing, RNA was extracted from PBMCs using TRIzol. The diagnosis of Graves' disease followed American Thyroid Association guidelines. The patients came from an endocrinology department in Xi'an, China. Each patient gave approximately 8.8 milliliters of peripheral blood, collected in an EDTA anticoagulant tube. Ficoll Paque Plus density gradient separation was used to isolate PBMCs, and no further T cell sorting was done. An Agilent 2100 Bioanalyzer and agarose gel were used to check RNA quality, and a NanoDrop 2000 was used to measure RNA concentration. Taken from the germline V gene (reference sequence), the CDR1 and CDR2 loops are SGHAT and FQDESV. V trim: 5 bases; J trim: 3 bases; unmatched bases: 11. The CDR3 contains 16 residues, cysteine and phenylalanine counted. The DNA shown is the 48-base CDR3, in frame from base 1.

The rearranged segments are TRBV11-1 and TRBJ1-2; a stretch of 8 junction bases matches TRBD1. The TCR was taken from a female donor with Graves disease. The material was peripheral blood mononuclear cells (PBMCs), obtained when the disease was refractory, from a patient treated with antithyroid drugs. The CDR3 protein sequence reads: CASSTTAGTGDYGYTF. The bases are TGTGCCAGCAGCACAACCGCCGGGACAGGAGACTATGGCTACACCTTC.